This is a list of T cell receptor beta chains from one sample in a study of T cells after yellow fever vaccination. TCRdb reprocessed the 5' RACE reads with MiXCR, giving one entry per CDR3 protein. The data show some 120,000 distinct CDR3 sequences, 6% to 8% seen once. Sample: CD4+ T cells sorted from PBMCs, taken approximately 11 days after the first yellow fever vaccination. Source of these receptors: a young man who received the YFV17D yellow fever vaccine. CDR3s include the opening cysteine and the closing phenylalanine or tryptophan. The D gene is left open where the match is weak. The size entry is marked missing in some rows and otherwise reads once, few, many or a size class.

TGCAGCGTGGGAGGGGAGAATCAGCCCCAGCATTTT	CSVGGENQPQHF	TRBV29-1	TRBJ1-5	many	NA
TGTGACAGCAGCTTAGATTGGGCAGGGGGCTTGGTTGGCTACACCTTC	CDSSLDWAGGLVGYTF	TRBV7-8	TRBJ1-2	NA	TRBD1
TGTGCCTCTACGCCGGGACAGGGGGTTATCGGTAACTATGGCTACACCTTC	CASTPGQGVIGNYGYTF	TRBV10-3	TRBJ1-2	many	TRBD1
TGTGCCAGCAGCGTAGTGGGAAGCTCCTACAATGAGCAGTTCTTC	CASSVVGSSYNEQFF	TRBV9	TRBJ2-1	NA	NA
TGTGCCAGCAGCCCAGACAGCGAAAAACTGTTTTTT	CASSPDSEKLFF	TRBV7-9	TRBJ1-4	few	NA
TGTGCCAGCAGCTTACTCGGGACAGGGGGCACTGAAGCTTTCTTT	CASSLLGTGGTEAFF	TRBV7-3	TRBJ1-1	many	TRBD1
TGCGCCAGCAGCTTGACAGGTCCACTAGACATAATTCAGTACTTC	CASSLTGPLDIIQYF	TRBV5-1	TRBJ2-4	NA	NA
TGTGCCATCAGTGAGCCGCCGTTCAGTAAAAACCCAAATGAGCAGTTCTTC	CAISEPPFSKNPNEQFF	TRBV10-3	TRBJ2-1	many	NA
TGTGCCAGCGGGGCGACAGGGTCAACAGATACGCAGTATTTT	CASGATGSTDTQYF	TRBV7-2	TRBJ2-3	many	TRBD1
TGTGCCAGCAGTCCATCAGACAGGGGGGATTCCTACGAGCAGTACTTC	CASSPSDRGDSYEQYF	TRBV7-9	TRBJ2-7	many	TRBD1
TGTGCCAGCAGCTTAGGACGGAACAATGAGCAGTTCTTC	CASSLGRNNEQFF	TRBV11-2	TRBJ2-1	many	NA
TGTGCCATCACCCAGGATCACGGGGAGCTGTTTTTT	CAITQDHGELFF	TRBV10-3	TRBJ2-2	many	NA
TGTGCCAGCAGCTTGGTCGATACTCCTGGGGAGACCCAGTACTTC	CASSLVDTPGETQYF	TRBV5-4	TRBJ2-5	NA	NA
TGCGCCAGCAGCGAGGGTATGGGCAATCAGCCCCAGCATTTT	CASSEGMGNQPQHF	TRBV5-1	TRBJ1-5	few	NA
TGTGCCAGCAGCTTAGGCAGGAGATACGGCAATCAGCCCCAGCATTTT	CASSLGRRYGNQPQHF	TRBV7-2	TRBJ1-5	many	NA
TGTGCCAGCAGCCCCCTGACAGGGTTCGAGCAGTACTTC	CASSPLTGFEQYF	TRBV7-2	TRBJ2-7	many	TRBD1
TGTGCCAGCAGCTTACTTACTCAAGAGACCCAGTACTTC	CASSLLTQETQYF	TRBV7-3	TRBJ2-5	many	NA
TGCGCCAGCAGCCGAGTCTGGGGGGTTCGAGGGACCCAGTACTTC	CASSRVWGVRGTQYF	TRBV4-1	TRBJ2-5	many	NA
TGTGCCAGCAGCTTAGGTCCCAGGGTCAGCTATGGCTACACCTTC	CASSLGPRVSYGYTF	TRBV7-9	TRBJ1-2	many	NA
TGTGCCAGCAGGAACCAGGGCGAGCAGTACTTC	CASRNQGEQYF	TRBV5-8	TRBJ2-7	few	NA
TGTGCCAGCAGCTTAGATGGACCGACCGGGGAGCTGTTTTTT	CASSLDGPTGELFF	TRBV7-8	TRBJ2-2	many	NA
TGCGCCAGCAGCTTGGTTGCGGGCCAGGCCGGGAATGAGCAGTTCTTC	CASSLVAGQAGNEQFF	TRBV5-1	TRBJ2-1	few	NA
TGTGCCAGCAGCTTGCGGGGGCGCAATCAGCCCCAGCATTTT	CASSLRGRNQPQHF	TRBV7-2	TRBJ1-5	many	NA
TGTGCCAGCACAAAACCCGGGGGGGGGACACTCCAATTC	CASTKPGGGTLQF	TRBV6-6	TRBJ2-7	many	TRBD2
TGTGCCAGCAGCCAAGATCTCGCGACTGCCTACAATGAGCAGTTCTTC	CASSQDLATAYNEQFF	TRBV4-2	TRBJ2-1	many	NA
TGCAGTGCCCGACTAGCGGGGGGGAAGTACACAGATACGCAGTATTTT	CSARLAGGKYTDTQYF	TRBV20-1	TRBJ2-3	many	TRBD2
TGTGCCAGCAGTCGGCGCGGGGGGGCCGAAGATACGCAGTATTTT	CASSRRGGAEDTQYF	TRBV6-1	TRBJ2-3	many	TRBD2
TGTGCCAGCCGACGGAGCTCTGGGGCCAACGTCCTGACTTTC	CASRRSSGANVLTF	TRBV2	TRBJ2-6	many	NA
TGTGCCAGCAGTCCTCCGGGACCCCCCTACGAGCAGTACTTC	CASSPPGPPYEQYF	TRBV12-3/TRBV12-4	TRBJ2-7	many	NA
TGTGCCAGCAGTGAGGTCGACAGGGGGCGCGACGAGCAGTACTTC	CASSEVDRGRDEQYF	TRBV2	TRBJ2-7	many	TRBD1
TGTGCCATCGGCTTGGGGCACACCGGGGAGCTGTTTTTT	CAIGLGHTGELFF	TRBV5-6	TRBJ2-2	NA	NA
TGTGCCAGCAGTTTGGAGGATACGCAGTATTTT	CASSLEDTQYF	TRBV28	TRBJ2-3	many	NA
TGTGCCAGTAGTAAGCCGGGACAGAATTACAATGAGCAGTTCTTC	CASSKPGQNYNEQFF	TRBV19	TRBJ2-1	many	TRBD1
TGCAGTGCTAGAGATCACCAACTAGCGGGGGGAATTACAGATACGCAGTATTTT	CSARDHQLAGGITDTQYF	TRBV20-1	TRBJ2-3	many	TRBD2
TGCGCCAGCAGCCCGGAGACTAGCGGGGGACTAATCAGCACCGGGGAGCTGTTTTTT	CASSPETSGGLISTGELFF	TRBV5-1	TRBJ2-2	many	TRBD2
TGCGCCAGCGGGCAGGGCAATGGCGGGACCCAGTACTTC	CASGQGNGGTQYF	TRBV5-1	TRBJ2-5	few	NA
TGTGCCAGCAGCTCTAGCGGGGGGGCCTACAATGAGCAGTTCTTC	CASSSSGGAYNEQFF	TRBV7-2	TRBJ2-1	many	TRBD2
TGTGCCAGCAGCTTATCGAGGACAGGGGGCAGGTACAATGAGCAGTTCTTC	CASSLSRTGGRYNEQFF	TRBV7-2	TRBJ2-1	NA	TRBD1
TGCGCCAGCAGCACCGGGACAGGACTCTCGGGCCGGGCTTTCTTT	CASSTGTGLSGRAFF	TRBV5-1	TRBJ1-1	many	TRBD1
TGCGCCAGCAGCTTGATTCGGGGTGACACCGGGGAGCTGTTTTTT	CASSLIRGDTGELFF	TRBV5-1	TRBJ2-2	many	NA
TGTGCCAGCAGTAGGGGACAAGTGGGATCTGAAAAACTGTTTTTT	CASSRGQVGSEKLFF	TRBV12-3/TRBV12-4	TRBJ1-4	NA	NA
TGTGCCAGCAGGCTTCGACCCCCCGGGATGAGCTCTGGAAACACCATATATTTT	CASRLRPPGMSSGNTIYF	TRBV11-2	TRBJ1-3	many	NA
TGTGCCAGCAGCCCGCCGGGGCAGGGTCTGCGGAGTGGCTACACCTTC	CASSPPGQGLRSGYTF	TRBV6-5	TRBJ1-2	many	NA
TGTGCCAGCAGCTTGGACGGCGGCTATAATTCACCCCTCCACTTT	CASSLDGGYNSPLHF	TRBV5-6	TRBJ1-6	NA	NA
TGTGCCAGCGCAACAGGTCTCTCTGGAAACACCATATATTTT	CASATGLSGNTIYF	TRBV2	TRBJ1-3	many	NA
TGCGCCAGCAGCCTACCGACAGGGGCTCAAGAGACCCAGTACTTC	CASSLPTGAQETQYF	TRBV5-1	TRBJ2-5	many	TRBD1
TGCAGTGCTAGTGACCGGGGATTTGTTAATGAAGCTTTCTTT	CSASDRGFVNEAFF	TRBV20-1	TRBJ1-1	NA	NA
TGCAGTGCTAGAGATAGAGGGAGGGGGCGAGATCAGCCCCAGCATTTT	CSARDRGRGRDQPQHF	TRBV20-1	TRBJ1-5	NA	TRBD1
TGTGCCAGCAGCTTGTTCTCGAGGGCCCAGTACTTC	CASSLFSRAQYF	TRBV7-2	TRBJ2-5	many	NA
TGTGCCAGCAGTTTATATCAGGGCCACCAAAACACTGAAGCTTTCTTT	CASSLYQGHQNTEAFF	TRBV27	TRBJ1-1	many	NA
TGTGCCAGCTCTCCGGGGGGCAGTAATTCACCCCTCCACTTT	CASSPGGSNSPLHF	TRBV18	TRBJ1-6	NA	NA
TGTGCCAGCAGCTTAGGAAACTCCCAGAACACTGAAGCTTTCTTT	CASSLGNSQNTEAFF	TRBV11-3	TRBJ1-1	many	NA
TGTGCCAGCAGCCAAGAAGCCCCTAGGGGGGTCGGGTACGAGCAGTACTTC	CASSQEAPRGVGYEQYF	TRBV4-2	TRBJ2-7	many	NA
TGCGCCAGCAGCTTGCTCGGCGCAGCTGATACTGGAAACACCATATATTTT	CASSLLGAADTGNTIYF	TRBV5-1	TRBJ1-3	many	NA
TGTGCCACCAGAGGGGACGGAGAGACCCAGTACTTC	CATRGDGETQYF	TRBV15	TRBJ2-5	many	NA
TGCGCCAGCAGCGCCGGAACTGCAACTAATGAAAAACTGTTTTTT	CASSAGTATNEKLFF	TRBV5-1	TRBJ1-4	many	NA
TGTGCCAGTAGGGACCGGGGCTCTAGCACAGATACGCAGTATTTT	CASRDRGSSTDTQYF	TRBV19	TRBJ2-3	many	NA
TGTGCCAGCAGGGAGGACTACGAGCAGTACTTC	CASREDYEQYF	TRBV6-1	TRBJ2-7	many	NA